This TCR beta chain is drawn from a study of cytomegalovirus exposure and HLA in healthy donors. 60 Vbeta and 13 Jbeta primers were used in PCR. Some clones are missing from TCRdb's copy, which holds only in-frame ones; the method was immunoSEQ multiplex PCR. The sample has approximately 100,000 clones, around 82% seen once. The CDR3 loop spans 16 amino acids. J gave up 7 bases and V 0 bases, and 4 bases lay outside the gene matches. Germline V gene data show CDR1 as SGDLS and CDR2 as YYNGEE. The sample holds one count of this clone. Material: PBMCs. This clonotype was sampled from a woman in her fifties or sixties in good health and CMV-seropositive. The gene calls are TRBV9 and TRBJ2-2; 12 positions match TRBD2. The CDR3 region is CASSVGTSGVNGELFF. CDR3 DNA: TGTGCCAGCAGCGTAGGGACTAGCGGGGTTAACGGGGAGCTGTTTTTT.